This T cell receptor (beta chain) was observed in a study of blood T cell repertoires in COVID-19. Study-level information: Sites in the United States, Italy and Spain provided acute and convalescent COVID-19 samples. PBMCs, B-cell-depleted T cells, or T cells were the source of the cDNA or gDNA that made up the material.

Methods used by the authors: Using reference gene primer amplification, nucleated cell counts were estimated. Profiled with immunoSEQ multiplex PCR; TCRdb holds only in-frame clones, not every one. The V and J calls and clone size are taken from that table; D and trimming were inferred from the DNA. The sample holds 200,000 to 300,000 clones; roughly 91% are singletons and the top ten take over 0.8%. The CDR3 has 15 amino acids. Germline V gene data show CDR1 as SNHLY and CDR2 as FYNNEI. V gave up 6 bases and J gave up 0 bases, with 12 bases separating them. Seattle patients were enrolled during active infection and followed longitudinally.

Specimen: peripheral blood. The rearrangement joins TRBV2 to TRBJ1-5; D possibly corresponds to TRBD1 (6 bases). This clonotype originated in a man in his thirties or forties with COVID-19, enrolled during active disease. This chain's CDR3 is CASRGTRGSNQPQHF. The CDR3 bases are TGTGCCAGCAGGGGGACACGGGGTAGCAATCAGCCCCAGCATTTT.